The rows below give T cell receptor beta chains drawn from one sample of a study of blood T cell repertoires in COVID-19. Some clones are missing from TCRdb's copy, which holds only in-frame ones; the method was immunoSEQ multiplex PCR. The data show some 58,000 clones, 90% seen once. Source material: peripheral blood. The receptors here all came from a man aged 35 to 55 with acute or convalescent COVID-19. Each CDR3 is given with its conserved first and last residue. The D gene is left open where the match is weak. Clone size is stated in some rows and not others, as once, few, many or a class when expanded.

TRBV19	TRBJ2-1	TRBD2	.	CASSTLAGGYNEQFF	TGTGCCAGTAGCACACTAGCGGGGGGTTACAATGAGCAGTTCTTC
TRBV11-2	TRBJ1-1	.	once	CASSLSFGRAFTEAFF	TGTGCCAGCAGCTTAAGTTTCGGCAGGGCATTCACTGAAGCTTTCTTT
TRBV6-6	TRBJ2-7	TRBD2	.	CASSSSGRPSYEQYF	TGTGCCAGCAGTTCCAGCGGGAGGCCCTCCTACGAGCAGTACTTC
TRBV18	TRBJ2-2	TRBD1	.	CASSRDRRTGELFF	TGTGCCAGCTCAAGGGACAGGCGAACCGGGGAGCTGTTTTTT
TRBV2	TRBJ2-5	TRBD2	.	CASLAGITSQYF	TGTGCCAGCCTAGCGGGGATCACATCCCAGTACTTC
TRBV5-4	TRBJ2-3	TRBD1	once	CASRETGWIGDTQYF	TGTGCCAGCAGAGAGACAGGGTGGATCGGGGATACGCAGTATTTT
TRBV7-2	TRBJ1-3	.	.	CASSLEWQGIENTIYF	TGTGCCAGCAGCTTAGAGTGGCAGGGGATAGAAAACACCATATATTTT
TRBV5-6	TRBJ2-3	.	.	CASSLEVSEGENGTDTQYF	TGTGCCAGCAGCCTGGAAGTTTCCGAGGGCGAGAACGGCACAGATACGCAGTATTTT
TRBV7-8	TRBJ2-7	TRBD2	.	CASSYHPGGPSYEQYF	TGTGCCAGCAGCTACCACCCGGGAGGGCCCTCCTACGAGCAGTACTTC
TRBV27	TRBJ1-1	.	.	CASGVKRPQPLMNTEAFF	TGTGCCAGCGGAGTGAAACGACCTCAGCCTCTAATGAACACTGAAGCTTTCTTT
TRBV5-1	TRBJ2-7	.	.	CASVRDSSSYEQYF	TGCGCCAGCGTCCGGGACTCAAGCTCCTACGAGCAGTACTTC
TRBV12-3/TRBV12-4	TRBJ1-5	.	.	CASSRDNYQPQHF	TGTGCCAGCAGTCGGGACAACTATCAGCCCCAGCATTTT
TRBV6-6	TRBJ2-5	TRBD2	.	CASSPQRESETQYF	TGTGCCAGCAGTCCTCAGCGGGAGAGCGAGACCCAGTACTTC
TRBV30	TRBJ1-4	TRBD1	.	CAWNRGNEKLFF	TGTGCCTGGAACAGGGGTAATGAAAAACTGTTTTTT
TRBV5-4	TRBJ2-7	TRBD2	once	CASSSAAGGPRGEQYF	TGTGCCAGCAGCTCGGCTGCGGGAGGGCCCCGTGGCGAGCAGTACTTC
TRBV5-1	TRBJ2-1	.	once	CASSLSQGANEQFF	TGCGCCAGCAGCTTGTCACAGGGCGCCAATGAGCAGTTCTTC
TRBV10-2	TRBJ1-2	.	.	CASSAPGGLRGYTF	TGCGCCAGCAGTGCCCCGGGAGGTCTGAGGGGCTACACCTTC
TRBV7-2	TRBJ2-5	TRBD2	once	CASSYSGRQETQYF	TGTGCCAGCAGCTATAGCGGGAGACAAGAGACCCAGTACTTC
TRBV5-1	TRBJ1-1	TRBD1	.	CASSGQGNTEAFF	TGCGCCAGCAGTGGACAGGGGAACACTGAAGCTTTCTTT
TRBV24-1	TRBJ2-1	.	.	CATSEQGGLDNEQFF	TGTGCCACCAGTGAACAGGGGGGGTTGGACAATGAGCAGTTCTTC
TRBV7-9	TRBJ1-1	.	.	CASSLDGGETEAFF	TGTGCCAGCAGCTTAGACGGGGGAGAGACTGAAGCTTTCTTT
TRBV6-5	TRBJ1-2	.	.	CASSSRSDQSYGYTF	TGTGCCAGCAGTTCACGGAGCGATCAATCCTATGGCTACACCTTC
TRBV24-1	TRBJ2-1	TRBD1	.	CATSEAGTGDNEQFF	TGTGCCACCAGTGAAGCCGGGACAGGGGATAATGAGCAGTTCTTC
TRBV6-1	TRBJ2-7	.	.	CASRPSGRVDEQYF	TGTGCCAGCAGACCCTCCGGCAGGGTTGACGAGCAGTACTTC
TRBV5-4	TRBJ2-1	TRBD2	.	CASSSGREYYNEQFF	TGTGCCAGCAGCTCGGGGCGGGAGTACTACAATGAGCAGTTCTTC
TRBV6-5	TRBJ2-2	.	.	CASRRTGELFF	TGTGCCAGCCGTCGGACAGGGGAGCTGTTTTTT
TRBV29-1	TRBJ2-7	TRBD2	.	CSVGSGRAYEQYF	TGCAGCGTTGGGAGCGGGAGGGCCTACGAGCAGTACTTC
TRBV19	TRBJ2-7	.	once	CASSIAVASGGTYEQYF	TGTGCCAGTAGTATAGCTGTGGCAAGCGGAGGAACCTACGAGCAGTACTTC
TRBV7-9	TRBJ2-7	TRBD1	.	CASSLERGQATYEQYF	TGTGCCAGCAGCTTAGAAAGGGGACAGGCGACCTACGAGCAGTACTTC
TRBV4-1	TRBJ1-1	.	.	CASSQGDSQAFF	TGCGCCAGCAGCCAAGGTGACAGTCAAGCTTTCTTT
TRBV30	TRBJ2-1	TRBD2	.	CAWSRRGGSYNEQFF	TGTGCCTGGAGTCGCCGCGGGGGCTCCTACAATGAGCAGTTCTTC
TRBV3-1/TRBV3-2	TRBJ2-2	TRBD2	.	CASSQSPSGKRTGELFF	TGTGCCAGCAGCCAAAGCCCTAGCGGGAAGAGGACCGGGGAGCTGTTTTTT
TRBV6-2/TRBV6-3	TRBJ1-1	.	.	CASSGARWTANTEAFF	TGTGCCAGCAGTGGGGCCAGGTGGACAGCGAACACTGAAGCTTTCTTT
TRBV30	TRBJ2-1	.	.	CAWNRDLENEQFF	TGTGCCTGGAACAGGGACCTGGAAAATGAGCAGTTCTTC
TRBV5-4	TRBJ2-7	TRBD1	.	CASSSPGQGSHEQYF	TGTGCCAGCAGCTCGCCGGGACAGGGAAGCCACGAGCAGTACTTC
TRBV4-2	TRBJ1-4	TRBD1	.	CASSQEAPGGFGNEKLFF	TGTGCCAGCAGCCAAGAGGCGCCAGGGGGCTTTGGTAATGAAAAACTGTTTTTT
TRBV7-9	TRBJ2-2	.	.	CASSSTDTGELFF	TGTGCCAGCAGCTCCACAGACACCGGGGAGCTGTTTTTT
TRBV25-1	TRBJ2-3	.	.	CASSALIEDTQYF	TGTGCCAGCAGTGCGCTCATTGAGGATACGCAGTATTTT
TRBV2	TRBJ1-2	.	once	CASHTRNREGYTF	TGTGCCAGCCATACAAGAAACAGGGAAGGCTACACCTTC
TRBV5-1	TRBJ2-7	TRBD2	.	CASNLNSGRSSYEQYF	TGCGCCAGCAATCTTAATAGCGGGAGAAGCTCCTACGAGCAGTACTTC
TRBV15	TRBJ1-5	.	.	CATSRESGQPQHF	TGTGCCACCAGCAGGGAATCGGGTCAGCCCCAGCATTTT
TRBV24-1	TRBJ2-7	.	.	CATSDSYRVEQYF	TGTGCCACCAGTGACTCCTACAGGGTCGAGCAGTACTTC
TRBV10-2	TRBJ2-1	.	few	CASSEILGGLLFF	TGCGCCAGCAGTGAGATTTTAGGAGGCCTTTTGTTCTTC
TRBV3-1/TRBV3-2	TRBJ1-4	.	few	CASSQGRGFTEKLFF	TGTGCCAGCAGCCAAGGCAGGGGTTTTACTGAAAAACTGTTTTTT
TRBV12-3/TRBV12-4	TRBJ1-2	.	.	CASSGRGPHGYTF	TGTGCCAGCAGTGGCAGGGGACCCCATGGCTACACCTTC
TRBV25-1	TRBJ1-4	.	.	CASSEFGIGGEKLFF	TGTGCCAGCAGTGAATTTGGGATAGGGGGTGAAAAACTGTTTTTT
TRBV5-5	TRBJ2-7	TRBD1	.	CASSLGKGAGEQYF	TGTGCCAGCAGCTTGGGGAAGGGGGCAGGGGAGCAGTACTTC
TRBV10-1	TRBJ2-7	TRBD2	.	CASSDGGAGYEQYF	TGCGCCAGCAGTGATGGGGGAGCGGGGTACGAGCAGTACTTC
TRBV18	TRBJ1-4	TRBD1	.	CASSPARRDRDEKLFF	TGTGCCAGCTCACCAGCCCGGAGGGACAGGGACGAAAAACTGTTTTTT
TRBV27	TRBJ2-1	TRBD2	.	CASSPWGLAGDEQFF	TGTGCCAGCAGCCCTTGGGGTCTAGCGGGGGACGAGCAGTTCTTC